Presented here are 9 T cell receptor beta chains from one specimen sequenced in a study of shared clonotypes between healthy human individuals. Method: immunoSEQ multiplex PCR; TCRdb's copy keeps in-frame clones and lacks some. The table includes 450,000 to 500,000 clones, over 75% detected once. Sequenced material: PBMCs. These TCRs come from a woman aged 40-49 years in good health. Some clones in this sample may be carry-over from other donors' samples.

In its sample, this clone was seen once. The chain uses TRBV5-1 and TRBJ2-7; tentative D call: TRBD2 (6 bases). The CDR3 sequence is 16 residues long. V lost 6 bases and J lost 3, with 22 bases in between. Germline lookup yields CDR1 SGHRS and CDR2 YFSETQ. The CDR3 loop reads CASNPGSGTAVYEQYF. CDR3 nucleotides: TGCGCCAGCAACCCTGGATCGGGGACTGCAGTCTACGAGCAGTACTTC.

The chain couples TRBV19 to TRBJ2-5; 8 bases agree with TRBD1. This CDR3 spans 14 amino acids. The V gene's germline CDR1 is LNHDA and CDR2 SQIVND (reference sequence). Trimming took 6 bases from V and 5 from J; bases not matched to a gene: 8. The CDR3, as DNA: TGTGCCAGTAGGATTAGACAGGGGCTTGAGACCCAGTACTTC. The encoded protein is CASRIRQGLETQYF.

This sequence joins TRBV5-5 and TRBJ2-7, with a possible D match to TRBD2 (5 bases). This CDR3 spans 13 amino acids. Trimming took 0 bases from V and 5 from J, leaving 9 bases between them. Germline values: CDR1 SGHKS, CDR2 YYEKEE (reference sequence). In DNA form, the CDR3 reads TGTGCCAGCAGCTTGGTGGGGAGCGACGAGCAGTACTTC. Protein product: CASSLVGSDEQYF. Together with reference TRBV5-5 and TRBJ2-7, the CDR3 gives the full variable domain: DAGVTQSPTHLIKTRGQQVTLRCSPISGHKSVSWYQQVLGQGPQFIFQYYEKEERGRGNFPDRFSARQFPNYSSELNVNALLLGDSALYLCASSLVGSDEQYFGPGTRLTVT.

This chain joins TRBV5-1 and TRBJ1-1, with 9 bases fitting TRBD1. The ends lost 4 bases at V and 6 bases at J; junction bases unmatched: 7. Germline V gene data show CDR1 as SGHRS and CDR2 as YFSETQ. The CDR3 has 14 amino acids. CDR3 region: CASSPRTGDPEAFF. The CDR3 DNA reads TGCGCCAGCAGCCCCAGGACAGGGGATCCTGAAGCTTTCTTT.

V and J are TRBV28 and TRBJ2-6; 9 nucleotides line up with TRBD1. The CDR3 contains 18 residues. V dropped 6 bases and J dropped 0; count of bases not matched to a gene: 9. The germline V gene encodes CDR1 MDHEN and CDR2 SYDVKM. CDR3 in amino acids: CASRRDRVLSSGANVLTF. The CDR3 coding sequence is TGTGCCAGCAGGAGGGACAGGGTCCTTAGCTCTGGGGCCAACGTCCTGACTTTC.

As for this clone: One base separates it from a far larger clone, so it is likely a read error. This is likely a read error, given that the CDR3 carries no conserved phenylalanine or tryptophan at its end. The J gene is TRBJ2-4, the V gene TRBV2, with no clear D. Germline CDR1 reads SNHLY; CDR2 reads FYNNEI. Trimming stripped 5 bases from V and 3 bases from J, with 8 bases between. There are 13 residues in the CDR3. In DNA form, the CDR3 reads TGTGCCAGCAGTACGGACGTCAAAAACATTCAGTACCTC. Its translation is CASSTDVKNIQYL.

The rearrangement uses TRBV9 and TRBJ2-2; 8 bases agree with TRBD2. Trimming took 4 bases from V and 1 from J; bases not matched to a gene: 3. The germline gives CDR1 SGDLS, CDR2 YYNGEE. The CDR3 consists of 15 residues. The DNA for the CDR3 is TGTGCCAGCAGCCCGGGGGGGTTGAACACCGGGGAGCTGTTTTTT. It yields the protein CASSPGGLNTGELFF.

V usage is TRBV6-7 and J usage is TRBJ1-4, with 10 bases matching TRBD1. TRBV6-7 belongs to the ORF category, with a function that is uncertain. V trimming: 11 bases; J trimming: 1 base; junction bases outside the gene matches: 16. There are 18 residues in the CDR3. Here the CDR3 reads CAGALPLTGGRTNEKLFF. CDR3 DNA sequence: TGTGCCGGCGCTTTACCTCTGACAGGGGGCCGAACTAATGAAAAACTGTTTTTT.

CDR3 residues: CASTLLQGPGSNQPQHF. CDR3 coding DNA: TGCGCCAGCACCTTACTACAGGGCCCGGGTAGCAATCAGCCCCAGCATTTT. The J gene is TRBJ1-5, the V gene TRBV10-1; a possible D gene is TRBD1 (6 bases). Germline V gene sequence: CDR1 WNHNN, CDR2 SYGVQD (reference sequence). The CDR3 spans 17 residues. Trimming took 7 bases from V and 0 from J, leaving 19 bases between them.